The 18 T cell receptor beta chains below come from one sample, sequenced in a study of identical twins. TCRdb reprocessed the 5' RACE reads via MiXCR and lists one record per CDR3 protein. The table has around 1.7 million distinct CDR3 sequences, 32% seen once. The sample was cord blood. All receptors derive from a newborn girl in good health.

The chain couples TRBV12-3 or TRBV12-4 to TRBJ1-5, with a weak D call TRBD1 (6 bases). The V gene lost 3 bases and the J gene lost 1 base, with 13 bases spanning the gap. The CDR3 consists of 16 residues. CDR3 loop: CASSFTGRVSNQPQHF. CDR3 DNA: TGTGCCAGCAGTTTCACAGGGAGGGTAAGCAATCAGCCCCAGCATTTT.

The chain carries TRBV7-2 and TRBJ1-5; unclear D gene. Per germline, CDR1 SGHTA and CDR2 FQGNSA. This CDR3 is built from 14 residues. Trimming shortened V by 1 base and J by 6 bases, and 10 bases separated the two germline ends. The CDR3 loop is CASSLEPISQPQHF. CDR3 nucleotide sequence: TGTGCCAGCAGCTTAGAACCTATAAGTCAGCCCCAGCATTTT.

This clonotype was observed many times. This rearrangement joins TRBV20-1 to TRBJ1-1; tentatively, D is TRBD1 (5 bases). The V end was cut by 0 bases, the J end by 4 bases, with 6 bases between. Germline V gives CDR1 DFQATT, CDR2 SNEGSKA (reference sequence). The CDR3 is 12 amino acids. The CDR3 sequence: CSAREGGTEAFF. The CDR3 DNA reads TGCAGTGCTAGAGAGGGGGGCACTGAAGCTTTCTTT.

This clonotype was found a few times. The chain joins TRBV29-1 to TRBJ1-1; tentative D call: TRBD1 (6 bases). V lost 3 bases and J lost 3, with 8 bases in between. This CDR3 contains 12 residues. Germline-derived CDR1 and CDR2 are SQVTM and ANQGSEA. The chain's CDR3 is CSVEGHYTEAFF. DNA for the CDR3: TGCAGCGTTGAGGGACACTACACTGAAGCTTTCTTT.

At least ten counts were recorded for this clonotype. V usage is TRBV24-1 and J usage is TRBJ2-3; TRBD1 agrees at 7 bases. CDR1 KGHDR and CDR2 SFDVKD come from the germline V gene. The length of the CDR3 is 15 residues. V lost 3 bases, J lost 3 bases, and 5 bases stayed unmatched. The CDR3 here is CATSDRQGGTDTQYF. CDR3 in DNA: TGTGCCACCAGTGATCGACAGGGTGGGACAGATACGCAGTATTTT.

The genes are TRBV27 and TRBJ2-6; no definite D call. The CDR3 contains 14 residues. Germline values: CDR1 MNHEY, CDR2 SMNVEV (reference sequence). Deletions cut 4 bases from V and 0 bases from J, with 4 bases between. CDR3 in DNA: TGTGCCAGCAGTTGGGACTCTGGGGCCAACGTCCTGACTTTC. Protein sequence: CASSWDSGANVLTF.

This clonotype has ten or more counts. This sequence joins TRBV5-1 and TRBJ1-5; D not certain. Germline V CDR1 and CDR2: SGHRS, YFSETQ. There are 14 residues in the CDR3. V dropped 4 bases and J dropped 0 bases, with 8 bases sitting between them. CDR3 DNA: TGCGCCAGCAGCCCCAGTTATAGCAATCAGCCCCAGCATTTT. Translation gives CASSPSYSNQPQHF.

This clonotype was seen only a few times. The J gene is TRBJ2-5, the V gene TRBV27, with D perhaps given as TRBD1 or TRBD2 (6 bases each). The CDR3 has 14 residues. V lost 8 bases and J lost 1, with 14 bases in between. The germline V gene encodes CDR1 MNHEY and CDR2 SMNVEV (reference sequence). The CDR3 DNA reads TGTGCCAGCGGTGGGGGGCTCCCCCAAGAGACCCAGTACTTC. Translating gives CASGGGLPQETQYF.

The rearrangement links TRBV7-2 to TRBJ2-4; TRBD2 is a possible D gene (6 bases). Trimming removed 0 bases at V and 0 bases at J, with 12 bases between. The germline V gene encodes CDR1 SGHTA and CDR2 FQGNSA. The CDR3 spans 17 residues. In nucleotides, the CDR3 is TGTGCCAGCAGCTTAGCGGGGGGTCCTCTAGCCAAAAACATTCAGTACTTC. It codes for CASSLAGGPLAKNIQYF.

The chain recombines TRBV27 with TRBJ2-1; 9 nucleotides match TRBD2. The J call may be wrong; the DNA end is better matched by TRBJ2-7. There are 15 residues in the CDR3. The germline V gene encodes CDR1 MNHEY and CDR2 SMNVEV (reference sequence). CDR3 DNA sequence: TGTGCCAGCAGATTAGTGACTAGCGGCTACAATGAGCAGTACTTC. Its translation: CASRLVTSGYNEQYF.

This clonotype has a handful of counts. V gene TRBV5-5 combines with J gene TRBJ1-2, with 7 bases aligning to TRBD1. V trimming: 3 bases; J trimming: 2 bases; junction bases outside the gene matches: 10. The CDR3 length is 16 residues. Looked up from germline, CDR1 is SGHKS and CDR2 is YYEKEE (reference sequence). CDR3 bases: TGTGCCAGCAGCTCGGACTACAGGGGCCTGAACTATGGCTACACCTTC. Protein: CASSSDYRGLNYGYTF.

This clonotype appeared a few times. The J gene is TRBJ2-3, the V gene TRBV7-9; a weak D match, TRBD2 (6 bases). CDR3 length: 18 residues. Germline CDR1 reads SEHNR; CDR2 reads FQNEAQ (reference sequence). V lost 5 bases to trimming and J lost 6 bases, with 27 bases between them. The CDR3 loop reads CASSDLSLAPRRRDTQYF. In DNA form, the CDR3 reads TGTGCCAGCAGCGACCTTAGCCTAGCGCCCCGGAGAAGGGATACGCAGTATTTT. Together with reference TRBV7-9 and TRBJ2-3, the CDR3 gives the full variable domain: DTGVSQNPRHKITKRGQNVTFRCDPISEHNRLYWYRQTLGQGPEFLTYFQNEAQLEKSRLLSDRFSAERPKGSFSTLEIQRTEQGDSAMYLCASSDLSLAPRRRDTQYFGPGTRLTVL.

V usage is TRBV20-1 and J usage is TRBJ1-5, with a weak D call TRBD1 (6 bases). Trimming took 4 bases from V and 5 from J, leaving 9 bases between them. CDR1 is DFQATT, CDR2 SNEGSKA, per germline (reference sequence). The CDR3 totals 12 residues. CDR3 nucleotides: TGCAGTGCTAACAGGGAGGATCAGCCCCAGCATTTT. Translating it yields CSANREDQPQHF.

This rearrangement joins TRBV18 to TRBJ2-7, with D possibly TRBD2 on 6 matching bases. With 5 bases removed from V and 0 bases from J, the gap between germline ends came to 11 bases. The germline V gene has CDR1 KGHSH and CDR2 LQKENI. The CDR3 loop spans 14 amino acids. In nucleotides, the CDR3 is TGTGCCAGCTCAAGACTAGGAAGCTCCTACGAGCAGTACTTC. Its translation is CASSRLGSSYEQYF.

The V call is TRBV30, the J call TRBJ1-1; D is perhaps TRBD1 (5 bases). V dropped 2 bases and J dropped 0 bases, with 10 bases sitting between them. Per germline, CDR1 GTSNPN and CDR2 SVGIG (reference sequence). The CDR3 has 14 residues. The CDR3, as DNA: TGTGCCTGGAGTCCGGGGGGAATGAACACTGAAGCTTTCTTT. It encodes CAWSPGGMNTEAFF. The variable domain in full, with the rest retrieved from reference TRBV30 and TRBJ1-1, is SQTIHQWPATLVQPVGSPLSLECTVEGTSNPNLYWYRQAAGRGLQLLFYSVGIGQISSEVPQNLSASRPQDRQFILSSKKLLLSDSGFYLCAWSPGGMNTEAFFGQGTRLTVV.

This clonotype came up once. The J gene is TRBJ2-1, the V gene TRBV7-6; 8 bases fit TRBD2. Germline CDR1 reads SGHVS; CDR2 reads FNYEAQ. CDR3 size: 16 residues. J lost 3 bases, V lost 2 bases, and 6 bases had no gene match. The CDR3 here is CASSLTSGSVYNEQFF. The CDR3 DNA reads TGTGCCAGCAGCTTAACCAGCGGGAGCGTCTACAATGAGCAGTTCTTC.

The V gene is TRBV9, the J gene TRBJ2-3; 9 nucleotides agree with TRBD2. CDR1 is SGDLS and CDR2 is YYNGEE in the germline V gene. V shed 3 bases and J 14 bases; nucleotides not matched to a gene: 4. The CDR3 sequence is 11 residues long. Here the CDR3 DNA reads TGTGCCAGCAGCGGCGGGGGGGCGAGGTATTTT. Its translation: CASSGGGARYF.

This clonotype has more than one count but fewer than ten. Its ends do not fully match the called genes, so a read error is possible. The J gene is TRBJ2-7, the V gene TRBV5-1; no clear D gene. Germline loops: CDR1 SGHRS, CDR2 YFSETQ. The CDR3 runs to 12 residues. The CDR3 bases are TGCGCCAGCAGTTTGGACCTTCGCGAGCAGTACTTC. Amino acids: CASSLDLREQYF.